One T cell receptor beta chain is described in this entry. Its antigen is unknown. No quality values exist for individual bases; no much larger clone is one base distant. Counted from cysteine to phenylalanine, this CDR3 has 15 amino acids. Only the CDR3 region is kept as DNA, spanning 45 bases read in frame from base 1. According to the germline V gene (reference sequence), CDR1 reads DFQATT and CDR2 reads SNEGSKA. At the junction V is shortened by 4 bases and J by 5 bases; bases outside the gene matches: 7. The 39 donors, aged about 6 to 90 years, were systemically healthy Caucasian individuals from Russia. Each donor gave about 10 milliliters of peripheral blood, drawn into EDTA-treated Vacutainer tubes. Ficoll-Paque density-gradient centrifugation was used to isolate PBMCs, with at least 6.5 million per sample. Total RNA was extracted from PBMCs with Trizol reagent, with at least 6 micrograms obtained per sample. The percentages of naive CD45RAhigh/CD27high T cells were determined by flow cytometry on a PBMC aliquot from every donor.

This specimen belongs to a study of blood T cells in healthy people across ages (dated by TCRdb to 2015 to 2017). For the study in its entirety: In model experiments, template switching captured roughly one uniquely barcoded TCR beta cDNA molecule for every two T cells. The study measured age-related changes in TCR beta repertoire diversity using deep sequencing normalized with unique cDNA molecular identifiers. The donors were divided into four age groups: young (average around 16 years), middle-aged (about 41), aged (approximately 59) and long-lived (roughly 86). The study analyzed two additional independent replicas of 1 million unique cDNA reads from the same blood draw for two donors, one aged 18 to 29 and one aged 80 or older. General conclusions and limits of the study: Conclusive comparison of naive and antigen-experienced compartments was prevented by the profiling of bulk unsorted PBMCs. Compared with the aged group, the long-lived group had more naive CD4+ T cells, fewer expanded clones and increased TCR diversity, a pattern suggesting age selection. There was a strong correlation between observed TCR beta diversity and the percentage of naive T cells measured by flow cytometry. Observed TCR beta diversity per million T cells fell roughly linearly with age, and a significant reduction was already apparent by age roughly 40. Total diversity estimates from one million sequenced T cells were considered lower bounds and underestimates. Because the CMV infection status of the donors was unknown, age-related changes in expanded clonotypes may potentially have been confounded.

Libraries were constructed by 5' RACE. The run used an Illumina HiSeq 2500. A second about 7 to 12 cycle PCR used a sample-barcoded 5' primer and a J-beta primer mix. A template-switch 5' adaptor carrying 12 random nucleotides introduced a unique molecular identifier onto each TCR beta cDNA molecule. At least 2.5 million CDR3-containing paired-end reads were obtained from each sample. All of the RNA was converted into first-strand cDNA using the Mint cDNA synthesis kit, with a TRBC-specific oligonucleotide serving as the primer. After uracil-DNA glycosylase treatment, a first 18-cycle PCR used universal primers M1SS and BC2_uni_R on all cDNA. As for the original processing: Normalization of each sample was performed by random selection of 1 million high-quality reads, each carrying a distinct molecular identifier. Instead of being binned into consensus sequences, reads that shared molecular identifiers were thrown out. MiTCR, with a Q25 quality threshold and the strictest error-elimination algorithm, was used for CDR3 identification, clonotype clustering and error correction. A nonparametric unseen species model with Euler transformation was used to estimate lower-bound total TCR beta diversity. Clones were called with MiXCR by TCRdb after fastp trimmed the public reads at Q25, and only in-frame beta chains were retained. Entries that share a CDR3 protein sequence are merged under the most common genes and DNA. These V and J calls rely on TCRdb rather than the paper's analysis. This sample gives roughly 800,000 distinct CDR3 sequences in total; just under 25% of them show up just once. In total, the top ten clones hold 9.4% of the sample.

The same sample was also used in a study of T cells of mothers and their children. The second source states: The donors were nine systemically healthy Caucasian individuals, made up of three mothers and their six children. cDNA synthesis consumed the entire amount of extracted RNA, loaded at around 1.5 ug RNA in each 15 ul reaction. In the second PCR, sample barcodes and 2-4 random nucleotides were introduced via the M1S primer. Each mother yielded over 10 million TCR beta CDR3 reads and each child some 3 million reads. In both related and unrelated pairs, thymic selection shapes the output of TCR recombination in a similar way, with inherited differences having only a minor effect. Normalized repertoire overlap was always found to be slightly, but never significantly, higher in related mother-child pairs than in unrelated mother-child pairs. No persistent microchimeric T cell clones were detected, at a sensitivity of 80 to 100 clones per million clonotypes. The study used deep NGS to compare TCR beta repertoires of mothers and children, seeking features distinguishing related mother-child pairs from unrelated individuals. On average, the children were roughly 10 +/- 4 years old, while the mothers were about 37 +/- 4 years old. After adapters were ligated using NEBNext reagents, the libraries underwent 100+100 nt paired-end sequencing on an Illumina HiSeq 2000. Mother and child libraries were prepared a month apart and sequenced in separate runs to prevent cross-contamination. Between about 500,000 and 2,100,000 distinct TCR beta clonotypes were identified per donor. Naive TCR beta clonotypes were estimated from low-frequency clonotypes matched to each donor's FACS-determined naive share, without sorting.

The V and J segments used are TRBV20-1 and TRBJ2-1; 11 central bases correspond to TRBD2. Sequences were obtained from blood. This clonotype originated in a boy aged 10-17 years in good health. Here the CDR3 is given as CSANLLAGGNNEQFF. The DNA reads TGCAGTGCTAACCTTCTAGCGGGGGGAAACAATGAGCAGTTCTTC.